This paragraph covers one T cell receptor (beta chain) sequence. The antigen is not known. Germline CDR1 SGHNT, CDR2 YYREEE (reference sequence). The CDR3 totals 17 residues. V lost 0 bases, J lost 2 bases, and 9 bases stayed unmatched. This specimen belongs to a study of beta chain features in type 1 diabetes. Study-wide results and caveats: Within each of all four CD4+ subsets, Type 1 diabetes patients had TCRB CDR3s that were moderately but significantly shorter.

Sequenced material consisted of expressed TCRB transcripts (all of the isolated RNA was reverse transcribed). Using immunoSEQ multiplex PCR, the repertoire was profiled, and TCRdb retains in-frame clones only, with some absent. This sample has under 450,000 clones, with approximately 15% found just once. This clonotype was sampled from a young man in good health. The chain couples TRBV5-4 to TRBJ2-3; 7 nucleotides match TRBD2. Material: naive CD4+ T cells from blood. This chain's CDR3 is CASSLAGLAAYTDTQYF. The CDR3 nucleotides are TGTGCCAGCAGCTTGGCGGGGCTAGCGGCTTACACAGATACGCAGTATTTT.